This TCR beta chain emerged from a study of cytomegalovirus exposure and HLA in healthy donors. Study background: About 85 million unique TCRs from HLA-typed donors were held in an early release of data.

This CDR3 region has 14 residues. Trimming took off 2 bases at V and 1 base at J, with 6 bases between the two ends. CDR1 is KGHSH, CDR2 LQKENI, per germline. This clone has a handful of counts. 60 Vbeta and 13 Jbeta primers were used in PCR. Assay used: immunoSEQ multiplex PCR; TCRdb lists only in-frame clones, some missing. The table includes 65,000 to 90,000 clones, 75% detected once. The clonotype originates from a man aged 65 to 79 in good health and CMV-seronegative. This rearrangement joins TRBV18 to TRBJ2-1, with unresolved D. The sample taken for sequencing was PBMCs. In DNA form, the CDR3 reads TGTGCCAGCTCACCAACCCGGTCCTACAATGAGCAGTTCTTC. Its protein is CASSPTRSYNEQFF.